These 3 T cell receptor beta chains were sequenced from one sample in a study of T-cell reconstitution after alpha-beta-depleted transplantation in children. Preparing the TCRbeta library involved the use of unique molecular identifiers. TCRdb recomputed calls from the PCR reads with MiXCR, one row per CDR3 protein. The sample lists under 50,000 distinct CDR3 sequences; around 9% were seen once. Sequencing used PBMCs, mostly from graft donor cells, obtained 60 days after TCRalphabeta/CD19-depleted stem cell transplant. These receptors all stem from a male patient aged 2-15 years who had a stem cell transplant for chronic granulomatous disease, so the T cells may come from the graft donor.

This clonotype was observed many times. V is TRBV20-1 and J is TRBJ2-7, with TRBD1 matching over 8 bases. The CDR3 is 14 residues long. The germline gives CDR1 DFQATT, CDR2 SNEGSKA (reference sequence). Trimming at V came to 5 bases and at J to 3 bases, leaving 9 bases not matched to a gene. Here the CDR3 DNA reads TGCAGTGCTCGCCCGGACAGGGTCGACTACGAGCAGTACTTC. Amino acid sequence: CSARPDRVDYEQYF.

This clonotype was seen ten or more times. The rearrangement joins TRBV20-1 to TRBJ2-7; no clear D gene. The CDR3 has 12 residues. Germline CDR1 reads DFQATT; CDR2 reads SNEGSKA (reference sequence). Trimming cost V 6 bases and J 4 bases, with 13 bases left between them. Written as DNA, the CDR3 is TGCAGTGCCGACGCCTGGAGTTACGAGCAGTACTTC. Its protein is CSADAWSYEQYF.

The chain employs TRBV6-1 and TRBJ2-2, with D possibly TRBD1 on 5 matching bases. CDR1 MNHNS and CDR2 SASEGT come from the germline V gene. The CDR3 is 15 amino acids. Trimming left V 6 bases short and J 2 bases short, with 13 bases between. CDR3 coding DNA: TGTGCCAGCAGATTCCCCCAGGGAAACACCGGGGAGCTGTTTTTT. It encodes CASRFPQGNTGELFF.